The clone carrying this T cell receptor beta chain was seen only a few times. Its antigen is as yet unknown. 5'RACE template switching produced TCR cDNA carrying a universal primer site and UMIs. Each CDR3 protein gets one entry after TCRdb re-called the 5' RACE reads with MiXCR. The repertoire has about 360,000 distinct CDR3 sequences, over 5% of them found once; the top ten carry approximately 16%. These data come from a study of T cells after yellow fever vaccination. General study points: Weaker, the secondary response peaked sooner, at day 5 versus 15.

The germline V gene has CDR1 SNHLY and CDR2 FYNNEI. The CDR3 extends over 14 amino acids. With 4 bases removed from V and 4 bases from J, the gap between germline ends came to 11 bases. V and J are TRBV2 and TRBJ1-3, with D uncertain. The sequencing used PBMCs, collected 5 days after the yellow fever booster vaccination. The sequence was obtained from a man aged 25 to 45 who received the YFV17D yellow fever vaccine. CDR3: CASSVEGPGNTIYF. CDR3 nucleotides: TGTGCCAGCAGTGTGGAAGGGCCAGGAAACACCATATATTTT. Combining the CDR3 with reference TRBV2 and TRBJ1-3 gives the whole variable domain EPEVTQTPSHQVTQMGQEVILRCVPISNHLYFYWYRQILGQKVEFLVSFYNNEISEKSEIFDDQFSVERPDGSNFTLKIRSTKLEDSAMYFCASSVEGPGNTIYFGEGSWLTVV.